What follows is one T cell receptor beta chain and its context. Its antigen is unidentified. 13 Jbeta primers and 60 Vbeta primers were used for the PCR. Clones were read by immunoSEQ multiplex PCR, and TCRdb kept only the in-frame ones, dropping some. The sample shows 120,000 or so clones, roughly 80% of them seen only once. The data stem from a study of cytomegalovirus exposure and HLA in healthy donors. Study in general: In a previous analysis, more than 90 million unique TCR beta sequences were found from 150 million to 200 million T cells. Study-wide points: Cytomegalovirus-associated TCR beta chains were listed, numbering over 150. A missense DCLRE1C variant was associated with V- and J-gene trimming of TCR beta chains in a later analysis, and an independent cohort replicated the association.

This CDR3 is built from 16 residues. The chain recombines TRBV21-1 with TRBJ1-3. TRBV21-1 is labeled a pseudogene. This clonotype originated in a man aged 25 to 45 in good health and CMV-seronegative. Sequences were obtained from PBMCs. CDR3 in amino acids: CASGFPPGVSGNTIYF. DNA of the CDR3: TGTGCCAGCGGCTTTCCCCCGGGGGTATCTGGAAACACCATATATTTT.